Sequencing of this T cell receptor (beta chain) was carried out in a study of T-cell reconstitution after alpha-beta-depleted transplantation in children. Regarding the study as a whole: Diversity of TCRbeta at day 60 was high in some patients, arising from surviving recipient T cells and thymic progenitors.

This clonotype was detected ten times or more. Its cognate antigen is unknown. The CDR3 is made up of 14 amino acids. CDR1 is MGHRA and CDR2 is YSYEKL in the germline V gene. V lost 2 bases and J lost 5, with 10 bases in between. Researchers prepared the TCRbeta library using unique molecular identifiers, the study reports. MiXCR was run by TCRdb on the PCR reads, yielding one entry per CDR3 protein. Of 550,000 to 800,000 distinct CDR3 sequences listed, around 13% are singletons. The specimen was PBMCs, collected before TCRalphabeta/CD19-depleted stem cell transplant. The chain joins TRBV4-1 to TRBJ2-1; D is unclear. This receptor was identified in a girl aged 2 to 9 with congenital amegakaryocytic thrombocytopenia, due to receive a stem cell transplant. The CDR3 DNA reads TGCGCCAGCAGCCAATTTAGGCTCAACAATGAGCAGTTCTTC. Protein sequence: CASSQFRLNNEQFF.